This T cell receptor beta chain is drawn from a study of CD8+CD57+ T cells in acquired aplastic anemia. The template used for profiling TCR beta VDJ and CDR3 was genomic DNA. TCRdb fed the reads into MiXCR, producing one record per CDR3 protein. The table lists some 200,000 distinct CDR3 sequences, approximately 60% of them singletons. Germline V gene sequence: CDR1 SGHTA, CDR2 FQGTGA. The CDR3 extends over 14 amino acids. V lost 4 bases and J lost 7, with 16 bases in between. This clonotype was detected once. Patients chosen for sequencing had shown CD8+CD57+ cell expansion by flow cytometry. This sequence originates from a human donor with aplastic anemia. The chain joins TRBV7-3 to TRBJ1-2; D is perhaps TRBD1 (5 bases). The sample taken for sequencing was sorted CD4+, CD8+, or CD8+CD57+ T cells (not recorded which) from PBMCs. In DNA, the CDR3 is TGTGCCAGCAGCTCGGTCCGGGGGAGGGGTGGCTACACCTTC. This gives the protein CASSSVRGRGGYTF.